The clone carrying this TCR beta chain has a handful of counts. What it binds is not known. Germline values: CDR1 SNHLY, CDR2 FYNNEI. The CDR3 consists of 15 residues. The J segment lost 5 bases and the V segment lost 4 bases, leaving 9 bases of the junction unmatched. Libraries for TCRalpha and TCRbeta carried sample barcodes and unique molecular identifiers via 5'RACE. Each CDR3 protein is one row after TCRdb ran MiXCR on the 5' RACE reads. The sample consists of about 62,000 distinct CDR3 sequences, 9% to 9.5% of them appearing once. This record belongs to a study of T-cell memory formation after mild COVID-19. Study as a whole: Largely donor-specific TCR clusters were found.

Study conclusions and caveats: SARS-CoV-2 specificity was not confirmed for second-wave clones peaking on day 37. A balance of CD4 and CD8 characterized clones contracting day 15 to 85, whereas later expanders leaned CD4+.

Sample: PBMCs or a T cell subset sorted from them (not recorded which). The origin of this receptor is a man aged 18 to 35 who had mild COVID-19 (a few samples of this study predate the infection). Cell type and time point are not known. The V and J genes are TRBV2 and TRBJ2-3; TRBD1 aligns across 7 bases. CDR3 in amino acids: CASSVNRGYGDTQYF. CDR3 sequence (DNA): TGTGCCAGCAGTGTAAACAGGGGATACGGAGATACGCAGTATTTT.